Below are 14 T cell receptor beta chains sequenced from a single sample in a study of CD8 T cells in ankylosing spondylitis. TCRdb re-called the 5' RACE reads with MiXCR, one entry per CDR3 protein. The top ten hold 6.5% to 7% of the sample, which has 500,000 to 550,000 distinct CDR3 sequences, approximately 12% seen once. No antigens are known for them. Findings and limits, study-wide: What appeared characteristic of ankylosing spondylitis blood was a TCR beta motif of under 10 highly homologous variants.

The material sequenced was blood, either unsorted or a sorted T cell fraction (not recorded which). These receptors were taken from a male donor with ankylosing spondylitis.

The DNA for the CDR3 is TGTGCCAGCAGCCGACTAGCGGGCGTCTCCTACGAGCAGTACTTC. Translated: CASSRLAGVSYEQYF. The V call is TRBV6-2 or TRBV6-3, the J call TRBJ2-7, with 10 bases fitting TRBD2. The length of the CDR3 is 15 residues. J lost 0 bases, V lost 6 bases, and 5 bases had no gene match. Looked up from germline, CDR1 is MNHEY and CDR2 is SVGEGT.

This chain uses TRBV23-1 with TRBJ1-5; D is ambiguous. TRBV23-1 is recorded as an ORF, its role being uncertain. Trimming stripped 9 bases from V and 11 bases from J, with 14 bases between. The CDR3 is 11 residues long. CDR3 coding DNA: TGCGCCAGATCGTCTCAAGCTACCCAGCATTTT. Its protein product is CARSSQATQHF.

A few counts support this clonotype. J is TRBJ2-2 and V is TRBV7-8; D is unclear. Trimming removed 7 bases at V and 6 bases at J, with 6 bases between. Germline V gene lookup returns CDR1 SGHVS and CDR2 FQNEAQ. The CDR3 spans 11 residues. The CDR3 region has the DNA TGTGCCAGCACCCCGGCCGGGGAGCTGTTTTTT. It codes for CASTPAGELFF. Filled out from reference TRBV7-8 and TRBJ2-2, the complete variable domain reads GAGVSQSPRYKVAKRGQDVALRCDPISGHVSLFWYQQALGQGPEFLTYFQNEAQLDKSGLPSDRFFAERPEGSVSTLKIQRTQQEDSAVYLCASTPAGELFFGEGSRLTVL.

The chain recombines TRBV18 with TRBJ2-7; 10 positions match TRBD1. The CDR3 is 15 amino acids. CDR1 and CDR2 from the germline V gene are KGHSH and LQKENI. The V segment lost 4 bases and the J segment 2 bases; nucleotides outside the gene matches: 5. In DNA form, the CDR3 reads TGTGCCAGCTCACAAGGGACAGGGGAGGCCTACGAGCAGTACTTC. Its translation is CASSQGTGEAYEQYF.

This clonotype was seen a few times. CDR3 DNA sequence: TGTGCCATCCTAGCGGGAGCAGGGCAGTTCTTC. This codes for CAILAGAGQFF. The chain links TRBV7-9 to TRBJ2-1; 10 nucleotides line up with TRBD2. The CDR3 covers 11 residues. V trimming: 10 bases; J trimming: 12 bases; junction bases outside the gene matches: 6. CDR1 and CDR2 (germline): SEHNR, FQNEAQ (reference sequence).

The chain carries TRBV20-1 and TRBJ1-5; the match to TRBD1 covers 8 bases. CDR3 size: 16 residues. V lost 0 bases and J lost 1; bases outside the gene matches: 5. CDR1 is DFQATT and CDR2 is SNEGSKA in the germline V gene (reference sequence). The CDR3 bases are TGCAGTGCTAGAGATTCAGGGGGCAGGAGCAATCAGCCCCAGCATTTT. Translating gives CSARDSGGRSNQPQHF.

This clonotype was seen a few times. DNA of the CDR3: TGTGCCAGCAGCTTGCCTGGCGAGCCCCAGCATTTT. This translates into CASSLPGEPQHF. This rearrangement joins TRBV5-6 to TRBJ1-5; D is unclear. The CDR3 totals 12 residues. The germline V gene has CDR1 SGHDT and CDR2 YYEEEE. Trimming took 1 base from V and 8 from J, leaving 7 bases between them.

This clonotype was seen more than once but under ten times. The chain links TRBV12-3 or TRBV12-4 to TRBJ1-1, with TRBD1 matching 12 bases. V trimming: 3 bases; J trimming: 10 bases; junction bases outside the gene matches: 6. The CDR3 is 14 residues long. The CDR3 is CASSLGDRGLGAFF. CDR3 coding DNA: TGTGCCAGCAGTTTGGGGGACAGGGGGCTGGGAGCTTTCTTT.

The genes are TRBV4-2 and TRBJ1-2; 7 nucleotides align to TRBD1. Germline V CDR1 and CDR2: LGHNA, YNFKEQ. CDR3 length equals 14 residues. V gave up 1 base and J gave up 6 bases; unmatched junction bases: 5. The CDR3 spells CASSQAAGGNGYTF. In DNA, the CDR3 is TGTGCCAGCAGCCAAGCAGCAGGGGGTAATGGCTACACCTTC.

The chain uses TRBV20-1 and TRBJ2-7, with 16 positions matching TRBD2. Germline V gives CDR1 DFQATT, CDR2 SNEGSKA (reference sequence). There are 14 residues in the CDR3. J was trimmed by 7 bases and V by 3 bases; bases with no gene match: 3. As DNA, the CDR3 is TGCAGTGCTAGGGGGACTAGCGGGAGGGTTGAGCAGTACTTC. Amino acid sequence: CSARGTSGRVEQYF.

This clonotype was observed at least ten times. The chain links TRBV29-1 to TRBJ2-5, with 7 bases matching TRBD2. This CDR3 has 13 residues. Germline V gives CDR1 SQVTM, CDR2 ANQGSEA. V was clipped by 8 bases and J by 5 bases; unmatched bases: 11. CDR3: CSNTEQGGETQYF. The CDR3 DNA is TGCAGCAACACCGAGCAGGGAGGGGAGACCCAGTACTTC.

V and J are TRBV9 and TRBJ2-7; 10 bases line up with TRBD2. Germline V gene sequence: CDR1 SGDLS, CDR2 YYNGEE. The CDR3 extends over 17 amino acids. The ends lost 2 bases at V and 5 bases at J; junction bases unmatched: 13. The CDR3 DNA reads TGTGCCAGCAGCGTCTCAACCGGGGGACTAGCGCGGAACGAGCAGTACTTC. It yields the protein CASSVSTGGLARNEQYF.

The chain has TRBV20-1 and TRBJ2-7; possible D gene TRBD2, 5 bases. Germline loops: CDR1 DFQATT, CDR2 SNEGSKA (reference sequence). V dropped 3 bases and J dropped 0 bases, with 15 bases sitting between them. The CDR3 is 15 residues long. CDR3 in amino acids: CSASALKRDSYEQYF. CDR3 sequence (DNA): TGCAGTGCTAGTGCTCTAAAGAGGGACTCCTACGAGCAGTACTTC.

This clonotype occurred a few times. The gene calls are TRBV12-3 or TRBV12-4 and TRBJ2-1, with 10 nucleotides matching TRBD2. V was pared by 3 bases and J by 2 bases, with 4 bases of the junction left unmatched. The CDR3 contains 16 residues. CDR3 sequence: CASSFLAGEPYNEQFF. The CDR3, as DNA: TGTGCCAGCAGTTTCCTAGCGGGAGAACCCTACAATGAGCAGTTCTTC.